The present entry profiles one T cell receptor beta chain with its context. Its antigen is still unknown. The source of the sample is a study of T-cell memory formation after mild COVID-19. Study context: There were largely donor-specific TCR clusters. Whole-study findings and limits: Clonal second-wave expansions that peaked on day 37 had unconfirmed SARS-CoV-2 specificity.

There are 15 residues in the CDR3. V was shortened by 1 base and J by 0 bases, with 8 bases between the two germline ends. In germline, CDR1 is SNHLY, CDR2 FYNNEI. cDNA libraries for TCR alpha and TCR beta, carrying sample barcodes and UMIs, came from 5'RACE with constant-segment primers. Each CDR3 protein is one row after TCRdb ran MiXCR on the 5' RACE reads. The sample records hundreds of thousands of distinct CDR3 sequences, just over 20% being singletons. The TCR was taken from an adult woman who had mild COVID-19 (a few samples of this study predate the infection). Cell type and time point are not known. The chain has TRBV2 and TRBJ2-3; TRBD2 might be the D (5 bases). The sample consisted of PBMCs or a T cell subset sorted from them (not recorded which). CDR3 sequence: CASSEGGWSTDTQYF. The CDR3, as DNA: TGTGCCAGCAGTGAAGGCGGGTGGAGCACAGATACGCAGTATTTT.